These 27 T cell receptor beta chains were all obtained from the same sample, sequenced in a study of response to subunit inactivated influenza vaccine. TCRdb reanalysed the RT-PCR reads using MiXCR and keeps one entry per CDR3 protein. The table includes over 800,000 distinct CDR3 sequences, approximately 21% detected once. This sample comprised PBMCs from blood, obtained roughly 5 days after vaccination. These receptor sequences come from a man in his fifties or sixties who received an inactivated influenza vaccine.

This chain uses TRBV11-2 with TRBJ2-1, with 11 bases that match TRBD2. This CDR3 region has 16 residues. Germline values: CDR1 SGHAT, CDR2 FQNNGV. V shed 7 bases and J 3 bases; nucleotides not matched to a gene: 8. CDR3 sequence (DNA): TGTGCCAGCAAGATTAGCGGGGGGGGCCTCTACAATGAGCAGTTCTTC. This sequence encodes CASKISGGGLYNEQFF.

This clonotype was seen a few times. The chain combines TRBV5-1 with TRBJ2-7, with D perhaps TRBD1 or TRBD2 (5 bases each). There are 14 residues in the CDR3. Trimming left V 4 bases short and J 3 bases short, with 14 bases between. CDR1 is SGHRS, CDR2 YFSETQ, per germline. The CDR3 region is CASSPGPANYEQYF. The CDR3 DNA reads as TGCGCCAGCAGCCCGGGACCGGCGAACTACGAGCAGTACTTC.

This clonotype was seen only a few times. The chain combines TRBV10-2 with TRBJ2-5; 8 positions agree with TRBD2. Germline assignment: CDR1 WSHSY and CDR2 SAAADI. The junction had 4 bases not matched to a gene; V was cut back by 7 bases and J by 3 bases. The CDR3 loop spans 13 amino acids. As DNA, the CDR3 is TGCGCCAGCACTCAGCGGGGGAAAGAGACCCAGTACTTC. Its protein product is CASTQRGKETQYF.

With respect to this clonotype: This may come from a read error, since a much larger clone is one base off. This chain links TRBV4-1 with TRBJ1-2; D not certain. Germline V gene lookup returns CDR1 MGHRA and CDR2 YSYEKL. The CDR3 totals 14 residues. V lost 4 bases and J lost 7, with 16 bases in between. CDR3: CASSRSGKIGGYTF. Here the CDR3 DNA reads TGCGCCAGCAGCCGAAGCGGTAAAATCGGTGGCTACACCTTC.

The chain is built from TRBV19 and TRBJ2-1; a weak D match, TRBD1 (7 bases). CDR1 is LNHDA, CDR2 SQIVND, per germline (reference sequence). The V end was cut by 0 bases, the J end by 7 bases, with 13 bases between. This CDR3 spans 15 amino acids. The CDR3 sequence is CASSIDAGGRNEQFF. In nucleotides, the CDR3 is TGTGCCAGTAGTATAGATGCAGGGGGGAGGAATGAGCAGTTCTTC.

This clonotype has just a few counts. In DNA, the CDR3 is TGTGCCAGCAGCATACAGGGGATGAACACCGGGGAGCTGTTTTTT. It yields the protein CASSIQGMNTGELFF. The chain is built from TRBV7-8 and TRBJ2-2; 7 nucleotides align to TRBD1. The CDR3 has 15 residues. Trimming cost V 5 bases and J 1 base; bases outside gene matches: 4. Germline CDR1 reads SGHVS; CDR2 reads FQNEAQ.

The CDR3 bases are TGTGCCAGCACCCAGGGGGGGGCTGGCCTGAATGAGCAGTTCTTC. This codes for CASTQGGAGLNEQFF. This chain links TRBV7-6 with TRBJ2-1; the D call may be TRBD1 or TRBD2 (7 bases each). The germline gives CDR1 SGHVS, CDR2 FNYEAQ. The ends were cut back, 7 bases at V and 7 bases at J, with 20 bases in the middle. The CDR3 covers 15 residues.

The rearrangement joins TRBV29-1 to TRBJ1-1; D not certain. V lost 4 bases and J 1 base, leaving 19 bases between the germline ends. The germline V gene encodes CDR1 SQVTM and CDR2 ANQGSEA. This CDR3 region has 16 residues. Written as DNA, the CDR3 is TGCAGCGTTGTGGGCCAGGCAACCTTGGGGAACACTGAAGCTTTCTTT. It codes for CSVVGQATLGNTEAFF.

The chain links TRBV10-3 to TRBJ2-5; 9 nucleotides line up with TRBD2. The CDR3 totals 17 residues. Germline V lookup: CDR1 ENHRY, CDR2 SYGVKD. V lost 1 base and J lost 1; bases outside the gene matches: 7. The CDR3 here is CAISEFIAGESQETQYF. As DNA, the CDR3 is TGTGCCATCAGTGAGTTTATAGCGGGAGAATCCCAAGAGACCCAGTACTTC.

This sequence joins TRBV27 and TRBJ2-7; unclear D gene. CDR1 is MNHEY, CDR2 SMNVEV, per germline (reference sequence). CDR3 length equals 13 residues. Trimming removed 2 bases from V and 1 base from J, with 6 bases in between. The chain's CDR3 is CASSLRNSYEQYF. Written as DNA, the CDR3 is TGTGCCAGCAGTTTACGTAATTCCTACGAGCAGTACTTC.

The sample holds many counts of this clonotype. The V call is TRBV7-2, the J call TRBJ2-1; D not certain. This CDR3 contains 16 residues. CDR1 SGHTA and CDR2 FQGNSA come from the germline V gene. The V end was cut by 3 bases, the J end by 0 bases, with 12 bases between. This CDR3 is CASSFDFMSSYNEQFF. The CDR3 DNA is TGTGCCAGCAGCTTTGACTTCATGAGCTCCTACAATGAGCAGTTCTTC. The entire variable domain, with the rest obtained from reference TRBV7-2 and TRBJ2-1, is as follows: GAGVSQSPSNKVTEKGKDVELRCDPISGHTALYWYRQSLGQGLEFLIYFQGNSAPDKSGLPSDRFSAERTGGSVSTLTIQRTQQEDSAVYLCASSFDFMSSYNEQFFGPGTRLTVL.

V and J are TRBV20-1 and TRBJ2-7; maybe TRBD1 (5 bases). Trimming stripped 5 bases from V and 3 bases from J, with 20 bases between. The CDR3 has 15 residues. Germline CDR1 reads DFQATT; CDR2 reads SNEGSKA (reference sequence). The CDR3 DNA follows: TGCAGTGCTTTCCGCCTGGGGCGTGCTGGCTACGAGCAGTACTTC. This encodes CSAFRLGRAGYEQYF.

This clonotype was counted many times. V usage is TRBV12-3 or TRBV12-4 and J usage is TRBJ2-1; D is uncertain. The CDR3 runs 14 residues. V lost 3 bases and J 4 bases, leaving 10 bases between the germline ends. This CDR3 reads CASSFLPQYNEQFF. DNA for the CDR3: TGTGCCAGCAGTTTTCTTCCACAGTACAATGAGCAGTTCTTC.

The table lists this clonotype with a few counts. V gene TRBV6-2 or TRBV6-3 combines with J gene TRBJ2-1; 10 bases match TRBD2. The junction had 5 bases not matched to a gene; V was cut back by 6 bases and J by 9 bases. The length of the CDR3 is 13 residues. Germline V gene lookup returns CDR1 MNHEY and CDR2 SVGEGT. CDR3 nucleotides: TGTGCCAGCAGAGTAGCGGGGGGCCCTGAGCAGTTCTTC. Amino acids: CASRVAGGPEQFF.

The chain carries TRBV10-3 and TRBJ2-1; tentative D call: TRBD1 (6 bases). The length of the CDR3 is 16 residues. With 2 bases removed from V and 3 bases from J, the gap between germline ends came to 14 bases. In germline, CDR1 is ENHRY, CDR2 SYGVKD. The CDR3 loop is CAISEGIGRGYNEQFF. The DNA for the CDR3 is TGTGCCATCAGTGAGGGTATAGGCAGGGGCTACAATGAGCAGTTCTTC.

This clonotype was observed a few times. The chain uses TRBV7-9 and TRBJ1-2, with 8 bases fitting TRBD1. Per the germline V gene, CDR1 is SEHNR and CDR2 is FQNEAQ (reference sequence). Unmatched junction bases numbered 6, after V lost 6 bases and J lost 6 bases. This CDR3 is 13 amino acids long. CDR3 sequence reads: CASRETGAHGYTF. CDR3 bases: TGTGCCAGCAGGGAGACAGGGGCACATGGCTACACCTTC.

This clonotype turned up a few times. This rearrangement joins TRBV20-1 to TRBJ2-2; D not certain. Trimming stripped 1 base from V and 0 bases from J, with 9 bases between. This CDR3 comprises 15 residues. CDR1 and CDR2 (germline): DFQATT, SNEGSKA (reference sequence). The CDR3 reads CSARADATNTGELFF. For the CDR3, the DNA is TGCAGTGCTAGAGCGGACGCAACGAACACCGGGGAGCTGTTTTTT.

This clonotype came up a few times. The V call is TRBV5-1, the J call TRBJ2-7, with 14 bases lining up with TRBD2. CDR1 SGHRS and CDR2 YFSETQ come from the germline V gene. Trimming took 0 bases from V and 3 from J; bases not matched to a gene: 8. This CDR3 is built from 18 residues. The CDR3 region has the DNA TGCGCCAGCAGCTTGGCTGGGACTAGCGGGGGACCGTACTACGAGCAGTACTTC. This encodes CASSLAGTSGGPYYEQYF.

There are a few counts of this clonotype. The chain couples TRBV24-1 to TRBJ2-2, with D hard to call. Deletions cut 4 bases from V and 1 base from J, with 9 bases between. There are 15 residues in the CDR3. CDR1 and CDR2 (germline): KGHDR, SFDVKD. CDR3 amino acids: CATSDPRRNTGELFF. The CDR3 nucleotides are TGTGCCACCAGTGACCCCCGTCGGAACACCGGGGAGCTGTTTTTT.

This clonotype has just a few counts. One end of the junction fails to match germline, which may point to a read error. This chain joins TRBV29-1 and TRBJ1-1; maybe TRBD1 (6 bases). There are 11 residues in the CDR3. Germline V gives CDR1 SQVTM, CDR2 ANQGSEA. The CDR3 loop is CCGGKDTEAFF. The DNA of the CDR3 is TGTTGTGGGGGCAAGGACACTGAAGCTTTCTTT.

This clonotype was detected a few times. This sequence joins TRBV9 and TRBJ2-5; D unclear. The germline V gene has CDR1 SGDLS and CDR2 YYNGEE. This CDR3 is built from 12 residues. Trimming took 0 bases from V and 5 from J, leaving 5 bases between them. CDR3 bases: TGTGCCAGCAGCGTAGGCCAGGAGACCCAGTACTTC. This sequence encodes CASSVGQETQYF.

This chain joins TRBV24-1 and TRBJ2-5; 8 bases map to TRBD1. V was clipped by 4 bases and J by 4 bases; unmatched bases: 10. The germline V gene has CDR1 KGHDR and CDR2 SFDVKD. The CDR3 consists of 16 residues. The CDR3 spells CATSDPGGAMGETQYF. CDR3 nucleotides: TGTGCCACCAGTGACCCAGGGGGCGCGATGGGAGAGACCCAGTACTTC.

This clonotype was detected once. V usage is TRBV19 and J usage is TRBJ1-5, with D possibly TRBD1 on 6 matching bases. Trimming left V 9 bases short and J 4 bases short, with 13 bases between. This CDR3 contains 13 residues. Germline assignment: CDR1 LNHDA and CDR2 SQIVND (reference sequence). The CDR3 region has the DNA TGTGCCAGCAATGGACAGCTTAATCAGCCCCAGCATTTT. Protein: CASNGQLNQPQHF.

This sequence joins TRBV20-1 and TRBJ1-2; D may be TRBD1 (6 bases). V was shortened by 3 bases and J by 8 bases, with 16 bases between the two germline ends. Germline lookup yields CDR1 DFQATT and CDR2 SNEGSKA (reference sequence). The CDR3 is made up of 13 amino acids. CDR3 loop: CSARGLGQEGYTF. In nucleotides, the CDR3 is TGCAGTGCTAGGGGCCTGGGACAAGAGGGCTACACCTTC.

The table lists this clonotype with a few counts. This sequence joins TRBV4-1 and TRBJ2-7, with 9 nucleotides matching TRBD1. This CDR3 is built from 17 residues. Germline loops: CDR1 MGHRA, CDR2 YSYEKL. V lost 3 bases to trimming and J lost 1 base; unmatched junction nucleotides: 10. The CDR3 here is CASSQGQGRGYSYEQYF. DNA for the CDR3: TGCGCCAGCAGCCAGGGACAGGGCCGGGGTTATTCCTACGAGCAGTACTTC.

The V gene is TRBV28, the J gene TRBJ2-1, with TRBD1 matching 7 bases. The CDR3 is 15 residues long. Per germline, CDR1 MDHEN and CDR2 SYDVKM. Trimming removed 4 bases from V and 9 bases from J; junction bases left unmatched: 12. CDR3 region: CASSYAGAGGSEQFF. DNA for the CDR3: TGTGCCAGCAGTTACGCCGGGGCAGGGGGTAGTGAGCAGTTCTTC.

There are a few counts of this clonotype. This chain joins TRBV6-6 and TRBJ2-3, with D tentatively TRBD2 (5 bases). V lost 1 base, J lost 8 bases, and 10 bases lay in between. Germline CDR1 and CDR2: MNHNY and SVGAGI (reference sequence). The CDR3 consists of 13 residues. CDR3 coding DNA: TGTGCCAGCAGTTACTACCCTGGAGGTACGCAGTATTTT. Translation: CASSYYPGGTQYF.